This T cell receptor beta chain stems from a study of blood T cells in healthy people across ages. The study, taken as a whole, reports: Versus aged donors, long-lived donors had higher diversity and more naive CD4+ cells.

Germline V gene lookup returns CDR1 SEHNR and CDR2 FQNEAQ (reference sequence). The CDR3 is 14 residues long. For the second PCR, which ran for about 6 to 11 cycles, a sample-barcoded 5' primer and a J-beta primer mix were used. MiXCR, run by TCRdb on the 5' RACE reads, gives a single entry per CDR3 protein. The profile shows hundreds of thousands of distinct CDR3 sequences, roughly 50% of them singletons. A note on this clonotype: Its target is not known.

The origin of this receptor is a man aged 80 or over in good health. Sequenced: blood. The V and J genes are TRBV7-9 and TRBJ2-4; tentative D call: TRBD1 (6 bases). The DNA end is more similar to TRBJ2-7, so the J call may be wrong. The CDR3 here is CASSLGADSYEQYF. The CDR3, as DNA: TGTGCCAGCAGCTTGGGGGCAGACTCCTACGAGCAGTACTTC.